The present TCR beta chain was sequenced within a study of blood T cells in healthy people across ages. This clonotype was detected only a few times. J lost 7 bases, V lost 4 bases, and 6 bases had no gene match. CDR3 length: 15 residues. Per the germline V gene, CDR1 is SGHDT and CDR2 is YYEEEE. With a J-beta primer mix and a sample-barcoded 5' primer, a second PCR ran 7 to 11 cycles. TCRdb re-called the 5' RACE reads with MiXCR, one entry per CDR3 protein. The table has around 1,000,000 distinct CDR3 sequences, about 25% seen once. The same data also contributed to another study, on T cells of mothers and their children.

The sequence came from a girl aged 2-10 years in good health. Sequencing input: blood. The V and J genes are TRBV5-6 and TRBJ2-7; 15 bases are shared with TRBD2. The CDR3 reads CASSAGLAGGREQYF. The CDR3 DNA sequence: TGTGCCAGCAGCGCGGGACTAGCGGGAGGAAGGGAGCAGTACTTC.